The 16 T cell receptor beta chains below come from one sample, sequenced in a study of immune characterization of retroperitoneal liposarcoma. One entry per CDR3 protein, called by TCRdb with MiXCR from the PCR reads. The sample has some 10,000 distinct CDR3 sequences; 27% are singletons. The sequenced sample consisted of tumor tissue. The receptors here all came from a female donor with retroperitoneal liposarcoma.

The sample holds one count of this clonotype. V gene TRBV6-2 or TRBV6-3 combines with J gene TRBJ1-2, with 8 bases lining up with TRBD1. Losses at the gene ends were 6 bases for V and 8 bases for J; bases not matched to a gene: 11. The CDR3 has 14 residues. The V gene's germline CDR1 is MNHEY and CDR2 SVGEGT. CDR3 nucleotide sequence: TGTGCCAGCAGCCTAGGGGCAGGGGGCGAAGGCTACACCTTC. This codes for CASSLGAGGEGYTF.

The chain is built from TRBV6-1 and TRBJ2-1; TRBD1 or TRBD2 may be the D gene (6 bases each). Germline V gene data show CDR1 as MNHNS and CDR2 as SASEGT. Trimming took 5 bases from V and 9 from J, leaving 11 bases between them. There are 12 residues in the CDR3. CDR3 region: CASSPQGLEQFF. The CDR3 DNA follows: TGTGCCAGCAGTCCACAGGGACTTGAGCAGTTCTTC.

This clonotype rates as large (0.1 to 1%). J is TRBJ2-7 and V is TRBV27; D not resolved. The V and J ends lost 4 bases and 4 bases respectively, with 5 bases between them. This CDR3 has 11 amino acids. Germline CDR1 and CDR2: MNHEY and SMNVEV (reference sequence). This chain's CDR3 is CASSSSYEQYF. The CDR3 nucleotides read TGTGCCAGCAGTTCCTCTTACGAGCAGTACTTC.

This clonotype is medium-sized by share. The rearrangement uses TRBV7-2 and TRBJ2-1; D might be TRBD2 (5 bases). The ends were cut back, 1 base at V and 13 bases at J, with 23 bases in the middle. Germline V CDR1 and CDR2: SGHTA, FQGNSA. This CDR3 has 16 residues. CDR3 loop: CASSLESVVVWETQFF. The DNA of the CDR3 is TGTGCCAGCAGCTTAGAGAGCGTAGTGGTCTGGGAGACCCAGTTCTTC.

The chain is built from TRBV7-2 and TRBJ2-1; D remains unclear. In germline, CDR1 is SGHTA, CDR2 FQGNSA. The CDR3 spans 14 residues. V was pared by 3 bases and J by 12 bases, with 18 bases between. CDR3 nucleotide sequence: TGTGCCAGCAGCTTCGACGAAGTCTCCTACGGGCAGTTCTTC. Encoded protein: CASSFDEVSYGQFF.

This clonotype appeared many times. CDR3 residues: CASSHGQGASYEQFF. The CDR3 nucleotides are TGTGCCAGCAGCCACGGACAGGGGGCCTCCTACGAGCAGTTCTTC. The rearrangement uses TRBV7-3 and TRBJ2-1; TRBD1 agrees at 11 bases. The CDR3 is made up of 15 amino acids. Germline loops: CDR1 SGHTA, CDR2 FQGTGA. J was trimmed by 10 bases and V by 5 bases; bases with no gene match: 10.

The V gene is TRBV6-1, the J gene TRBJ2-1; D remains unclear. CDR3 length: 13 amino acids. The V end lost 7 bases, the J end lost 1 base, and 8 bases lay between the germline ends. Germline lookup yields CDR1 MNHNS and CDR2 SASEGT. The DNA of the CDR3 is TGTGCCAGCAAAAGGGATTCCTACAATGAGCAGTTCTTC. Translated: CASKRDSYNEQFF.

Many counts were recorded for this clonotype. V gene TRBV6-1 combines with J gene TRBJ2-1; 7 nucleotides match TRBD2. The J call may be faulty, since TRBJ2-7 better matches the DNA end. Germline V gene data show CDR1 as MNHNS and CDR2 as SASEGT. The CDR3 is made up of 15 amino acids. For the CDR3, the DNA is TGTGCCAGCAGTGAAGAGCGGGATTCCTACAATGAGCAGTACTTC. Protein sequence: CASSEERDSYNEQYF.

The V and J genes are TRBV18 and TRBJ2-1, with 8 bases identical to TRBD1. The J call is uncertain, as TRBJ2-5 better fits the DNA end. The CDR3 consists of 16 residues. From germline, CDR1 is KGHSH and CDR2 LQKENI. In nucleotides, the CDR3 is TGTGCCAGCTCGCCAAAGACAGGGGCAACCCAAGAGACCCAGTACTTC. It translates to CASSPKTGATQETQYF.

The rearrangement joins TRBV6-1 to TRBJ2-7; a weak D match, TRBD1 (5 bases). Trimming stripped 2 bases from V and 4 bases from J, with 18 bases between. Germline lookup yields CDR1 MNHNS and CDR2 SASEGT. The CDR3 extends over 16 amino acids. CDR3 sequence reads: CASSELGQSTGYEQYF. The CDR3 DNA is TGTGCCAGCAGTGAACTGGGGCAGTCGACCGGTTACGAGCAGTACTTC.

The chain has TRBV27 and TRBJ2-4; D call uncertain. TRBJ2-1 explains the end of the DNA better; the J call may be wrong. Looked up from germline, CDR1 is MNHEY and CDR2 is SMNVEV (reference sequence). This CDR3 has 15 amino acids. Here the CDR3 reads CASSFRQSSYNEQFF. CDR3 DNA sequence: TGTGCCAGCAGTTTCAGACAAAGCTCCTACAATGAGCAGTTCTTC.

This clonotype turned up a few times. V is TRBV11-3 and J is TRBJ2-2; D gene uncertain. Germline V gives CDR1 SGHNT, CDR2 YENEEA. The CDR3 extends over 14 amino acids. With 4 bases removed from V and 5 bases from J, the gap between germline ends came to 11 bases. The CDR3 coding sequence is TGTGCCAGCAGCTCGGGCAGATCTACCGGGGAGCTGTTTTTT. The encoded protein is CASSSGRSTGELFF.

V gene TRBV6-1 combines with J gene TRBJ2-3, with 7 nucleotides matching TRBD1. The length of the CDR3 is 15 residues. Germline trimming cut 3 bases from V and 4 bases from J; bases unmatched to any gene: 7. From germline, CDR1 is MNHNS and CDR2 SASEGT. The CDR3 sequence: CASSDWTGRADTQYF. The CDR3 coding sequence is TGTGCCAGCAGTGATTGGACAGGTAGAGCAGATACGCAGTATTTT.

By frequency in the sample, this clonotype is medium-sized (0.01 to 0.1%). The chain has TRBV7-2 and TRBJ2-5; maybe TRBD2 (6 bases). The CDR3 spans 17 residues. Trimming cost V 0 bases and J 1 base, with 15 bases left between them. Germline V CDR1 and CDR2: SGHTA, FQGNSA. The CDR3 DNA reads as TGTGCCAGCAGCTTAGCGAGACTAGTTAGGGCCCAAGAGACCCAGTACTTC. The encoded protein is CASSLARLVRAQETQYF.

This clonotype came up a few times. The J gene is TRBJ1-1, the V gene TRBV6-1, with D possibly being TRBD1 (6 bases). From germline, CDR1 is MNHNS and CDR2 SASEGT. The length of the CDR3 is 13 residues. Trimming took off 3 bases at V and 5 bases at J, with 10 bases between the two ends. The CDR3 DNA sequence: TGTGCCAGCAGTGAGTGGGGGCAGACTGAAGCTTTCTTT. Translation gives CASSEWGQTEAFF.

This sequence joins TRBV6-1 and TRBJ1-2; no clear D gene. The V end was cut by 5 bases, the J end by 4 bases, with 11 bases between. Germline values: CDR1 MNHNS, CDR2 SASEGT. CDR3 size: 13 residues. The CDR3 DNA reads as TGTGCCAGCAGTAAGACGAGGGCCTATGGCTACACCTTC. As protein: CASSKTRAYGYTF.